This entry is about one T cell receptor (beta chain). What it binds is not known. Expressed TCRB transcripts were sequenced, since all the RNA that had been isolated was reverse transcribed. Method: immunoSEQ multiplex PCR; TCRdb's copy keeps in-frame clones and lacks some. Altogether 120,000 to 150,000 clones are present, about 13% being singletons, with the ten largest covering 1.3%. This CDR3 spans 13 amino acids. Germline lookup yields CDR1 SGHVS and CDR2 FQNEAQ. This sample stems from a study of beta chain features in type 1 diabetes. Notes on the study in general: There was a moderate but significant shortening of TCRB CDR3s in all four CD4+ subsets of Type 1 diabetes patients.

The sample consisted of central memory CD4+ T cells from blood. V usage is TRBV7-8 and J usage is TRBJ2-7, with 8 bases matching TRBD1. The receptor's source is a young man with type 1 diabetes. CDR3 nucleotides: TGTGCTAATGCGTCAGGGGGCCCCTACGAGCAGTACTTC. This encodes CANASGGPYEQYF.